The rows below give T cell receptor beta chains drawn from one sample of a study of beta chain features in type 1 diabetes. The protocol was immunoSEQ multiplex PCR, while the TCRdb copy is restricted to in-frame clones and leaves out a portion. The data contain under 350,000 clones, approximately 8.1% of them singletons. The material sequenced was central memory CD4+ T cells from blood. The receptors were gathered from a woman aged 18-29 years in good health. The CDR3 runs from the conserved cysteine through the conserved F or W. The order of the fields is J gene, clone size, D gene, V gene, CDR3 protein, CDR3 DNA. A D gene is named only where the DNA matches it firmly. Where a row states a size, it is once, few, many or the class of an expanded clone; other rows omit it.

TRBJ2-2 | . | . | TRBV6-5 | CASSYEGYTGELFF | TGTGCCAGCAGTTACGAGGGTTACACCGGGGAGCTGTTTTTT
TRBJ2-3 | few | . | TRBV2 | CASSGRGGGTDTQYF | TGTGCCAGCAGTGGTCGCGGAGGGGGCACAGATACGCAGTATTTT
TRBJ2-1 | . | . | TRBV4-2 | CASSQEVGVVNEQFF | TGTGCCAGCAGCCAAGAGGTGGGGGTGGTTAATGAGCAGTTCTTC
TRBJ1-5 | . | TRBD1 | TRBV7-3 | CASSSGTGVYSNQPQHF | TGTGCCAGCAGCTCCGGGACAGGGGTCTATAGCAATCAGCCCCAGCATTTT
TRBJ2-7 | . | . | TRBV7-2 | CASSFDGNSYEQYF | TGTGCCAGCAGCTTCGACGGGAACTCCTACGAGCAGTACTTC
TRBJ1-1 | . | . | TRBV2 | CAIRRDLNTEAFF | TGTGCCATCCGACGGGACCTGAACACTGAAGCTTTCTTT
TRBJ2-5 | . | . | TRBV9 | CASSVGGQQETQYF | TGTGCCAGCAGCGTAGGGGGGCAACAAGAGACCCAGTACTTC
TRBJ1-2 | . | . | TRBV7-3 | CASSLTTAYGYTF | TGTGCCAGCAGCTTAACCACAGCCTATGGCTACACCTTC
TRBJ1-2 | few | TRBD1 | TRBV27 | CASKPGPGQGNYGYTF | TGTGCCAGCAAGCCAGGACCGGGACAGGGGAACTATGGCTACACCTTC
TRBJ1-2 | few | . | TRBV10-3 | CAISELSGAGGYGYTF | TGTGCCATCAGTGAGCTTTCGGGTGCTGGGGGCTATGGCTACACCTTC
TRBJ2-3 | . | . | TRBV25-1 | CASSDRGTDTQYF | TGTGCCAGCAGTGACCGGGGGACAGATACGCAGTATTTT
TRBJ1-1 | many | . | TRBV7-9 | CASSGGAGYTEAFF | TGTGCCAGCAGCGGAGGTGCGGGGTACACTGAAGCTTTCTTT
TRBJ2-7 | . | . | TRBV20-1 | CSARGGYEQYF | TGCAGTGCTAGGGGCGGGTACGAGCAGTACTTC
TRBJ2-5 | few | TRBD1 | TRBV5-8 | CASGLAGGETQYF | TGTGCCAGCGGGTTGGCAGGGGGAGAGACCCAGTACTTC
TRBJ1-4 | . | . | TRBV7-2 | CASSLAGASNFLFF | TGTGCCAGCAGCTTAGCAGGGGCGAGTAATTTCCTGTTTTTT
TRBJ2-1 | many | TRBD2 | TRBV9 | CASSGLAARSNYNEQFF | TGTGCCAGCAGCGGGCTAGCGGCTCGGTCAAACTACAATGAGCAGTTCTTC
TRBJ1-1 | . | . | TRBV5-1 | CASSLGWSEEAFF | TGCGCCAGCAGCTTGGGGTGGTCAGAGGAAGCTTTCTTT
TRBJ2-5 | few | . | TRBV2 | CASSQYQETQYF | TGTGCCAGCAGTCAGTACCAAGAGACCCAGTACTTC
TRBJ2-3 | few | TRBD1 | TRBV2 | CASRLTGSTDTQYF | TGTGCCAGCAGGTTGACAGGGAGCACAGATACGCAGTATTTT
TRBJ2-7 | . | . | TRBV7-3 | CASGTGSYEQYF | TGTGCCAGCGGGACGGGGTCCTACGAGCAGTACTTC
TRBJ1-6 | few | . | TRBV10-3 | CAVTRDVNSPLHF | TGTGCCGTCACCCGGGACGTTAATTCACCCCTCCACTTT
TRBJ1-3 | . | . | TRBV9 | CASSVHPDSGNTIYF | TGTGCCAGCAGCGTACACCCAGACTCTGGAAACACCATATATTTT
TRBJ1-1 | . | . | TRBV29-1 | CSGRKGMNTEAFF | TGCAGCGGAAGAAAGGGCATGAACACTGAAGCTTTCTTT
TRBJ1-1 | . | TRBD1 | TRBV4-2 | CASTRDRGGTEAFF | TGTGCCAGCACTAGGGACAGGGGTGGAACTGAAGCTTTCTTT
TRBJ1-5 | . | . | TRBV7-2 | CASSLGRGRNQPQHF | TGTGCCAGCAGCTTAGGCCGGGGGCGGAATCAGCCCCAGCATTTT
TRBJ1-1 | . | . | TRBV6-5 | CASSRTTNMNTEAFF | TGTGCCAGCAGTCGGACAACTAACATGAACACTGAAGCTTTCTTT
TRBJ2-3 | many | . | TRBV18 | CASSPAKLLTDTQYF | TGTGCCAGCTCACCAGCGAAACTTCTTACAGATACGCAGTATTTT
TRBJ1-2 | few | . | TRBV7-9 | CASSLDGRAQGYTF | TGTGCCAGCAGCTTAGATGGGAGGGCGCAAGGCTACACCTTC
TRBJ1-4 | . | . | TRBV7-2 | CASRTGDEKLFF | TGTGCCAGCCGCACAGGTGATGAAAAACTGTTTTTT
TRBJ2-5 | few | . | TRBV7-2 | CASSAVHPDSRKETQYF | TGTGCCAGCAGCGCTGTGCACCCGGACAGCCGAAAAGAGACCCAGTACTTC
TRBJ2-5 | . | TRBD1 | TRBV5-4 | CASSPGQLQETQYF | TGTGCCAGCAGCCCGGGACAGCTCCAAGAGACCCAGTACTTC
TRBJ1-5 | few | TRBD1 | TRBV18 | CASSPGTVGQPQHF | TGTGCCAGCTCACCCGGGACAGTTGGACAGCCCCAGCATTTT
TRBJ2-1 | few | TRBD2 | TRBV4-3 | CASSQGASGSPPYNEQFF | TGCGCCAGCAGCCAAGGGGCTAGCGGGAGTCCCCCCTACAATGAGCAGTTCTTC
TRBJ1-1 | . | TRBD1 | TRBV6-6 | CASSPTGQGRPEAFF | TGTGCCAGCAGTCCAACTGGACAGGGAAGGCCTGAAGCTTTCTTT
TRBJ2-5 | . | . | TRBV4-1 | CASSQGQKKETQYF | TGCGCCAGCAGCCAAGGCCAGAAAAAAGAGACCCAGTACTTC
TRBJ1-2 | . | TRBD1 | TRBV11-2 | CASSRDSGTSYTF | TGTGCCAGCAGCCGGGACAGTGGGACAAGCTACACCTTC
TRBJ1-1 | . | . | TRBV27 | CASSSLRAIHTEAFF | TGTGCCAGCAGTTCGCTTCGAGCGATCCACACTGAAGCTTTCTTT
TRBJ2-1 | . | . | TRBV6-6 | CASSWQQYNEQFF | TGTGCCAGCAGTTGGCAACAGTACAATGAGCAGTTCTTC
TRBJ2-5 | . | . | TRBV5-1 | CASSLGARAQETQYF | TGCGCCAGCAGCTTGGGGGCCCGGGCCCAAGAGACCCAGTACTTC
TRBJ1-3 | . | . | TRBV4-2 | CASSQAGQSGNTIYF | TGTGCCAGCAGCCAAGCAGGACAGTCTGGAAACACCATATATTTT
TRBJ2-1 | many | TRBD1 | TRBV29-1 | CSAPPDRGTYNEQFF | TGCAGCGCTCCTCCGGACAGGGGAACCTACAATGAGCAGTTCTTC
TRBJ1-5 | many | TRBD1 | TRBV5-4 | CASSLNGGTGSVPQHF | TGTGCCAGCAGCTTGAATGGAGGGACAGGGTCTGTACCCCAGCATTTT
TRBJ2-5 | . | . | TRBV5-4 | CASSAELDVVEETQYF | TGTGCCAGCAGCGCAGAACTAGACGTAGTAGAAGAGACCCAGTACTTC
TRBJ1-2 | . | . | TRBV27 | CASSPQGYGYTF | TGTGCCAGCAGTCCTCAGGGGTATGGCTACACCTTC
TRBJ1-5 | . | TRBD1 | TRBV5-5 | CASSQQGGNQPQHF | TGTGCCAGCAGCCAACAGGGGGGGAATCAGCCCCAGCATTTT
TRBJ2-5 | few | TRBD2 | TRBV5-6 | CASSPGGLAVVQETQYF | TGTGCCAGCAGCCCCGGGGGTCTAGCGGTAGTTCAGGAGACCCAGTACTTC
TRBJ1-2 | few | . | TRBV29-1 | CSVGKSGVYGYTF | TGCAGCGTTGGTAAATCGGGCGTCTATGGCTACACCTTC
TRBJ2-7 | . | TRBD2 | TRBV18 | CASSGSRGGYEQYF | TGTGCCAGCTCAGGAAGCCGGGGAGGGTACGAGCAGTACTTC
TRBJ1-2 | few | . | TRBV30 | CAGRGPLTNYGYTF | TGTGCCGGGAGGGGTCCTTTGACTAACTATGGCTACACCTTC
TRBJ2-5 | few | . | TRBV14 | CASSQNRAQETQYF | TGTGCCAGCAGCCAGAACAGGGCGCAAGAGACCCAGTACTTC
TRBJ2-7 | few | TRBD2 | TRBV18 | CASSPRSTGGGNEQYF | TGTGCCAGCTCACCCCGGAGTACGGGAGGAGGAAACGAGCAGTACTTC
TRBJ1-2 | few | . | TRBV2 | CASRSTSYPYGYTF | TGTGCCAGCAGATCGACCTCCTACCCCTATGGCTACACCTTC
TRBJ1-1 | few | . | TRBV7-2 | CASSAQGGGFNTEAFF | TGTGCCAGCAGTGCACAGGGAGGTGGATTTAACACTGAAGCTTTCTTT
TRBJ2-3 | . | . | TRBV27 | CASSLYPSSTDTQYF | TGTGCCAGCAGTTTATATCCGTCTAGCACAGATACGCAGTATTTT